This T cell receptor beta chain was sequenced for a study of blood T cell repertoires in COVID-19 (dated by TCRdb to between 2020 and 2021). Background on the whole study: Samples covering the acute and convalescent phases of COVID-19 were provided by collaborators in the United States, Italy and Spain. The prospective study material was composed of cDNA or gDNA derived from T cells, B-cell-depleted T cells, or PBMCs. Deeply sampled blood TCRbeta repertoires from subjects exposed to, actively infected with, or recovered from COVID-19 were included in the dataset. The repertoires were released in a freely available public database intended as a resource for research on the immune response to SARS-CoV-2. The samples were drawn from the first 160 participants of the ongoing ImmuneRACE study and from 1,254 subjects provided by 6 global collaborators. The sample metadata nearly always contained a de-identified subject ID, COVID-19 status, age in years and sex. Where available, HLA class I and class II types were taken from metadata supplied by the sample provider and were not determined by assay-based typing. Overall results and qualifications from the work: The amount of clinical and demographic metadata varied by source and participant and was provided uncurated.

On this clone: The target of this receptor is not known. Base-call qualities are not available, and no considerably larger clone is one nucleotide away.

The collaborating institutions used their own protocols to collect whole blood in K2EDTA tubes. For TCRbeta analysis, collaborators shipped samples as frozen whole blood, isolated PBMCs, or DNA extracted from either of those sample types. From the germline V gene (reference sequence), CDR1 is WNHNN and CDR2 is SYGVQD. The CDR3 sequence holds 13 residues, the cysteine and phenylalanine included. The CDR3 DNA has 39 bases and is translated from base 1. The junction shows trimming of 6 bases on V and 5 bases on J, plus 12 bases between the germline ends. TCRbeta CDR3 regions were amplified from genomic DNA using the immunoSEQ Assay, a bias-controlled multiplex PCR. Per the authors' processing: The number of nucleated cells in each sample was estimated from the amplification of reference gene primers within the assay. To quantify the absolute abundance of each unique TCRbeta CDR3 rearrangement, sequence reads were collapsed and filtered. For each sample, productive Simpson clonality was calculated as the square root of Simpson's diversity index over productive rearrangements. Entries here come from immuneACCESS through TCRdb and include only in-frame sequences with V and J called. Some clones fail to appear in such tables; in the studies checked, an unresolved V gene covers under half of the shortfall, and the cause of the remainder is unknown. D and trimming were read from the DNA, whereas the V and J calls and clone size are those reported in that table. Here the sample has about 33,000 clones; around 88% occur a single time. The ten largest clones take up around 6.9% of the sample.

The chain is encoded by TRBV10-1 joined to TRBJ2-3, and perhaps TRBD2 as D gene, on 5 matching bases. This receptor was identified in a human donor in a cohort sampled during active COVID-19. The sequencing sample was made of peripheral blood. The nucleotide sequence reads TGCGCCAGCAGACGGGATTTGCTAGATACGCAGTATTTT. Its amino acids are CASRRDLLDTQYF.